These T cell receptor beta chains were read from a single sample in a study of CXCR3-negative and CXCR3-positive naive CD8 T cells. TCRdb re-called the 5' RACE reads, yielding one record per CDR3 amino acid sequence without DNA. This sample's table has about 58,000 distinct CDR3 sequences. The sequenced material came from naive CXCR3- CD8+ T cells from blood. These receptors originate from a human donor in good health. Some clones in this sample may be carry-over from other donors' samples. Each CDR3 is given with its conserved first and last residue. The order of the fields is V gene, J gene, CDR3 protein.

>TRBV4-3|TRBJ1-2
CASSQAGRDYGYTF
>TRBV4-3|TRBJ2-1
CASSQLLLDEQFF
>TRBV18|TRBJ2-1
CASSPSYNEQFF
>TRBV27|TRBJ2-1
CASSLAGVPYNEQFF
>TRBV5-1|TRBJ2-1
CASSWTSGGINEQFF
>TRBV28|TRBJ2-3
CASSPDRKTSTDTQYF
>TRBV18|TRBJ2-1
CASSPETDRVVYNEQFF
>TRBV4-3|TRBJ2-2
CASSQVEGVLRELFF
>TRBV18|TRBJ1-1
CASSPGHTEAFF
>TRBV2|TRBJ2-1
CASSEHDNEQFF
>TRBV7-9|TRBJ2-7
CASSSSSPSYEQYF
>TRBV14|TRBJ2-1
CASREQTSSYNEQFF
>TRBV29-1|TRBJ2-7
CSVEEGAPDSEQYF
>TRBV6-5|TRBJ2-3
CASSYSSGYTDTQYF
>TRBV28|TRBJ2-4
CASSSRTGLAKNIQYF
>TRBV5-6|TRBJ2-7
CASSTDRLYEQYF
>TRBV29-1|TRBJ2-1
CSVGIGWTGEEAGIVNEQFF
>TRBV10-3|TRBJ2-7
CAISRDRGGPEQYF
>TRBV6-5|TRBJ2-5
CASSYSWGRETQYF
>TRBV7-3|TRBJ2-3
CASSLTGGPDTQYF
>TRBV20-1|TRBJ2-7
CSGTGGPSYEQYF
>TRBV23-1|TRBJ2-3
CASSQLVAVRITDTQYF
>TRBV20-1|TRBJ2-1
CSAPGGSYNEQFF
>TRBV6-2/TRBV6-3|TRBJ2-1
CASEQSLGYNEQFF
>TRBV7-9|TRBJ1-1
CASSLGQGATEAFF
>TRBV7-9|TRBJ1-2
CASSVSEPWTVYGYTF
>TRBV9|TRBJ2-5
CASSVMPGPQETQYF
>TRBV20-1|TRBJ2-1
CSASDRTSPSYNEQFF
>TRBV7-3|TRBJ2-1
CASSVAGGRSSYNEQFF
>TRBV15|TRBJ2-2
CATSSSGSTGELFF
>TRBV12-3/TRBV12-4|TRBJ2-1
CASRDGLQDEQFF
>TRBV29-1|TRBJ2-7
CSAQDFAYEQYF
>TRBV12-3/TRBV12-4|TRBJ2-1
CASTEDPDEQFF
>TRBV27|TRBJ2-7
CASSRSVSSYEQYF
>TRBV6-2/TRBV6-3|TRBJ2-7
CASSKGLGSSYEQYF
>TRBV7-9|TRBJ2-3
CASSLLVSSTSTDTQYF
>TRBV29-1|TRBJ2-1
CSVEGDPYNEQFF
>TRBV6-5|TRBJ2-1
CASSTTDRDNEQFF
>TRBV7-6|TRBJ2-7
CASSLGLDEQYF
>TRBV5-1|TRBJ2-7
CASSLDRESYEQYF